These 23 T cell receptor beta chains were all obtained from the same sample, sequenced in a study of T-cell reconstitution after alpha-beta-depleted transplantation in children. For TCRbeta, the library was prepared with unique molecular identifiers. TCRdb recomputed calls from the PCR reads with MiXCR, one row per CDR3 protein. The sample includes roughly 50,000 distinct CDR3 sequences, 35% to 55% seen only once; the top ten take 98%. The specimen comprised PBMCs, mostly from graft donor cells, sampled 360 days after TCRalphabeta/CD19-depleted stem cell transplant. These receptors all come from a male patient aged 5 to 17 who had a stem cell transplant for acute lymphoblastic leukemia, so the T cells may come from the graft donor.

This chain connects TRBV7-2 to TRBJ2-1; no firm D call. Germline V CDR1 and CDR2: SGHTA, FQGNSA. Trimming took 6 bases from V and 0 from J, leaving 6 bases between them. CDR3 length: 13 amino acids. The CDR3 DNA sequence: TGTGCCAGCAGTTCTAGCTCCTACAATGAGCAGTTCTTC. Protein product: CASSSSSYNEQFF.

The chain recombines TRBV20-1 with TRBJ2-7; 7 nucleotides align to TRBD2. The germline V gene encodes CDR1 DFQATT and CDR2 SNEGSKA (reference sequence). CDR3 length equals 16 residues. V shed 6 bases and J 7 bases; nucleotides not matched to a gene: 21. The CDR3 DNA is TGCAGTGCCACACTTCCTGGGTGGGAGGGAACAACAGAGCAGTACTTC. Translation gives CSATLPGWEGTTEQYF.

The sample holds many counts of this clonotype. The J gene is TRBJ2-6, the V gene TRBV5-1; D may be TRBD1 (5 bases). Trimming cost V 4 bases and J 0 bases, with 11 bases left between them. CDR1 and CDR2 from the germline V gene are SGHRS and YFSETQ. CDR3 size: 16 residues. CDR3 DNA: TGCGCCAGCAGCCCTTCAGGGTTCTCTGGGGCCAACGTCCTGACTTTC. Protein sequence: CASSPSGFSGANVLTF.

The chain is built from TRBV2 and TRBJ2-2; TRBD1 matches 7 bases. CDR1 and CDR2 from the germline V gene are SNHLY and FYNNEI. After removal of 7 bases from V and 4 bases from J, the junction contained 9 bases not matched to a gene. The CDR3 totals 15 residues. CDR3 sequence reads: CASNPTGAPTGELFF. The CDR3 coding sequence is TGTGCCAGCAATCCTACAGGGGCACCCACCGGGGAGCTGTTTTTT.

The chain is built from TRBV3-1 and TRBJ2-7, with D possibly TRBD1 on 6 matching bases. Germline V gene data show CDR1 as LGHDT and CDR2 as YNNKEL (reference sequence). Trimming shortened V by 0 bases and J by 1 base, and 13 bases separated the two germline ends. The CDR3 is made up of 16 amino acids. CDR3 region: CASSQDLKRGSYEQYF. CDR3 sequence (DNA): TGTGCCAGCAGCCAAGATTTGAAGAGGGGGTCCTACGAGCAGTACTTC.

This clonotype occurred a few times. The V and J genes are TRBV7-8 and TRBJ2-7; 10 bases fit TRBD2. The CDR3 spans 18 residues. The ends lost 1 base at V and 2 bases at J; junction bases unmatched: 11. Germline V gives CDR1 SGHVS, CDR2 FQNEAQ. The CDR3 reads CASSLVASGRRGPYEQYF. CDR3 in DNA: TGTGCCAGCAGCTTAGTGGCTAGCGGGAGAAGGGGCCCCTACGAGCAGTACTTC.

This clonotype was picked up one time. This chain links TRBV5-6 with TRBJ2-2, with 8 bases that match TRBD1. The CDR3 spans 18 residues. From germline, CDR1 is SGHDT and CDR2 YYEEEE. V lost 4 bases and J lost 0; bases outside the gene matches: 11. The CDR3 DNA reads as TGTGCCAGCAGCAGCGGTCCAGGGGGCGCCCCGAACACCGGGGAGCTGTTTTTT. Translation gives CASSSGPGGAPNTGELFF.

J is TRBJ2-7 and V is TRBV5-1; D is perhaps TRBD1 or TRBD2 (5 bases each). The CDR3 consists of 15 residues. V lost 0 bases and J 6 bases, leaving 16 bases between the germline ends. In germline, CDR1 is SGHRS, CDR2 YFSETQ. The CDR3 is CASSLDGVGVSEQYF. The CDR3 DNA sequence: TGCGCCAGCAGCTTGGATGGGGTGGGGGTGAGCGAGCAGTACTTC.

V gene TRBV12-3 or TRBV12-4 combines with J gene TRBJ2-7; D is ambiguous. V lost 6 bases and J 2 bases, leaving 5 bases between the germline ends. The CDR3 runs 11 residues. The CDR3 region is CASSWAYEQYF. Written as DNA, the CDR3 is TGTGCCAGCAGCTGGGCCTACGAGCAGTACTTC.

The V call is TRBV9, the J call TRBJ2-7, with 11 positions matching TRBD2. Germline CDR1 reads SGDLS; CDR2 reads YYNGEE. V shed 5 bases, J shed 4 bases, and the junction held 5 bases outside the gene matches. This CDR3 region has 14 residues. The CDR3 is CASSSSGGKYEQYF. The CDR3 nucleotides are TGTGCCAGCAGTTCTAGCGGGGGGAAGTACGAGCAGTACTTC.

This chain links TRBV7-8 with TRBJ2-7, with a possible D match to TRBD1 (6 bases). Germline CDR1 is SGHVS and CDR2 is FQNEAQ. Trimming shortened V by 4 bases and J by 4 bases, and 14 bases separated the two germline ends. This CDR3 contains 14 residues. CDR3 amino acids: CASSSEPQGYEQYF. The CDR3 coding sequence is TGTGCCAGCAGCTCAGAACCTCAGGGGTACGAGCAGTACTTC.

CDR3 residues: CASSVEGGPDSHTDTQYF. The CDR3, as DNA: TGTGCCAGCAGCGTAGAAGGGGGCCCAGATTCCCACACAGATACGCAGTATTTT. The chain is built from TRBV9 and TRBJ2-3; 7 nucleotides align to TRBD1. Trimming at V came to 0 bases and at J to 2 bases, leaving 12 bases not matched to a gene. This CDR3 contains 18 residues. Germline CDR1 and CDR2: SGDLS and YYNGEE.

The V call is TRBV25-1, the J call TRBJ1-6, with 7 positions matching TRBD1. V shed 7 bases, J shed 5 bases, and the junction held 8 bases outside the gene matches. This CDR3 spans 15 amino acids. Germline V gene data show CDR1 as MGHDK and CDR2 as SYGVNS. In DNA form, the CDR3 reads TGTGCCAGCACCCCCCAGGGGGGCCATAATTCACCCCTCCACTTT. This sequence encodes CASTPQGGHNSPLHF.

This clonotype was counted a few times. This chain uses TRBV10-1 with TRBJ2-7; D gene unclear. There are 12 residues in the CDR3. Germline V gene data show CDR1 as WNHNN and CDR2 as SYGVQD (reference sequence). V lost 8 bases to trimming and J lost 3 bases, with 11 bases between them. Here the CDR3 reads CASAGDDYEQYF. CDR3 bases: TGCGCCAGCGCCGGCGACGACTACGAGCAGTACTTC.

This clonotype was detected only a few times. The CDR3 sequence: CASGRGPYEQYF. CDR3 nucleotide sequence: TGTGCCAGCGGCAGGGGTCCGTACGAGCAGTACTTC. V and J are TRBV12-3 or TRBV12-4 and TRBJ2-7; D is possibly TRBD1 (6 bases). The germline V and J ends were trimmed by 8 bases and 4 bases, with 12 bases remaining between them. This CDR3 has 12 residues.

V and J are TRBV20-1 and TRBJ2-1, with 15 positions matching TRBD2. Germline V gene sequence: CDR1 DFQATT, CDR2 SNEGSKA (reference sequence). V trimming: 5 bases; J trimming: 8 bases; junction bases outside the gene matches: 7. The CDR3 totals 15 residues. This CDR3 reads CSAAGTSGGLDEQFF. CDR3 nucleotides: TGCAGTGCTGCCGGGACTAGCGGGGGGCTCGATGAGCAGTTCTTC.

This chain connects TRBV12-3 or TRBV12-4 to TRBJ2-7; D is possibly TRBD2 (6 bases). The CDR3 is made up of 12 amino acids. Between the trimmed V and J ends, which lost 7 bases and 5 bases, there was a span of 12 bases. The CDR3 sequence: CASKEGSNEQYF. The CDR3, as DNA: TGTGCCAGCAAGGAGGGTTCGAACGAGCAGTACTTC.

This clonotype was observed a handful of times. The chain uses TRBV18 and TRBJ2-5; D is ambiguous. The germline V and J ends were trimmed by 0 bases and 4 bases, with 3 bases remaining between them. Germline V CDR1 and CDR2: KGHSH, LQKENI. The length of the CDR3 is 12 residues. The CDR3 region has the DNA TGTGCCAGCTCACCACCTGTAGAGACCCAGTACTTC. It encodes CASSPPVETQYF. Full variable domain (outside the CDR3, taken from reference TRBV18 and TRBJ2-5): NAGVMQNPRHLVRRRGQEARLRCSPMKGHSHVYWYRQLPEEGLKFMVYLQKENIIDESGMPKERFSAEFPKEGPSILRIQQVVRGDSAAYFCASSPPVETQYFGPGTRLLVL.

The chain has TRBV28 and TRBJ1-5; no clear D gene. V lost 6 bases, J lost 4 bases, and 4 bases lay in between. This CDR3 has 11 residues. The germline V gene encodes CDR1 MDHEN and CDR2 SYDVKM. Here the CDR3 DNA reads TGTGCCAGCAGCTGGAATCAGCCCCAGCATTTT. This sequence encodes CASSWNQPQHF.

The chain uses TRBV29-1 and TRBJ2-5; D is uncertain. There are 13 residues in the CDR3. Germline CDR1 SQVTM, CDR2 ANQGSEA. V lost 4 bases to trimming and J lost 0 bases, with 9 bases between them. DNA of the CDR3: TGCAGCGTTGGTTGGCGGAACCAAGAGACCCAGTACTTC. Its translation: CSVGWRNQETQYF.

This clonotype has only a few counts. J is TRBJ2-7 and V is TRBV9; D may match TRBD1 or TRBD2 (5 bases each). CDR1 is SGDLS and CDR2 is YYNGEE in the germline V gene. Trimming removed 0 bases at V and 3 bases at J, with 13 bases between. The CDR3 extends over 15 amino acids. CDR3 in amino acids: CASSVGGTDFYEQYF. For the CDR3, the DNA is TGTGCCAGCAGCGTAGGTGGGACGGACTTCTACGAGCAGTACTTC.

This chain connects TRBV24-1 to TRBJ2-7, with D tentatively TRBD1 (5 bases). This CDR3 has 14 amino acids. V gave up 3 bases and J gave up 6 bases, with 14 bases separating them. CDR1 is KGHDR, CDR2 SFDVKD, per germline. CDR3 in amino acids: CATSDRYSQGEQYF. The DNA for the CDR3 is TGTGCCACCAGTGATCGCTACTCCCAGGGCGAGCAGTACTTC.

This clonotype was seen a few times. The chain has TRBV7-2 and TRBJ2-3; D is perhaps TRBD1 (5 bases). Looked up from germline, CDR1 is SGHTA and CDR2 is FQGNSA. V lost 5 bases and J lost 4, with 10 bases in between. There are 13 residues in the CDR3. The CDR3 nucleotides are TGTGCCAGCAGCGTAGGGGAACCAGATACGCAGTATTTT. Encoded protein: CASSVGEPDTQYF.